A selection of T cell receptor beta chains follows, all from one sample in a study of CD8 T cells in Susac syndrome. TCRdb fed the immunoSEQ multiplex PCR reads into MiXCR, producing one record per CDR3 protein. The repertoire consists of approximately 300,000 distinct CDR3 sequences, with 85% occurring once and the leading ten covering around 0.22%. Material: CD8+ T cells from PBMCs. All receptors come from a human donor with multiple sclerosis. Each CDR3 is given without its conserved first and last residue. Each record gives: V gene, CDR3 length, J gene, CDR3 protein.

V gene: TRBV29-1
CDR3 length: 18
J gene: TRBJ2-3
CDR3 protein: SVSSTGHQFGTATLDTQY

V gene: TRBV5-4
CDR3 length: 14
J gene: TRBJ1-3
CDR3 protein: ASSLKGGFSRNTIY

V gene: TRBV27
CDR3 length: 12
J gene: TRBJ2-3
CDR3 protein: ASSSTDYTDTQY

V gene: TRBV10-3
CDR3 length: 10
J gene: TRBJ2-7
CDR3 protein: AISESVNEQY

V gene: TRBV6-2/TRBV6-3
CDR3 length: 12
J gene: TRBJ2-1
CDR3 protein: ASRGLARYNEQF

V gene: TRBV6-2/TRBV6-3
CDR3 length: 11
J gene: TRBJ2-7
CDR3 protein: ACRRVSTYEQY

V gene: TRBV28
CDR3 length: 14
J gene: TRBJ2-2
CDR3 protein: ASSLLWGANTGELF

V gene: TRBV21-1
CDR3 length: 12
J gene: TRBJ2-2
CDR3 protein: ASTPRYTPGSCF

V gene: TRBV27
CDR3 length: 15
J gene: TRBJ2-5
CDR3 protein: ASSPPGLVYRKKTQY

V gene: TRBV27
CDR3 length: 12
J gene: TRBJ1-5
CDR3 protein: ASSQGGAKQPQH

V gene: TRBV27
CDR3 length: 13
J gene: TRBJ1-1
CDR3 protein: ASSLGGTGGAEAF